What follows describes a single T cell receptor beta chain. This CDR3 spans 13 amino acids. Trimming took off 3 bases at V and 4 bases at J, with 9 bases between the two ends. Libraries were prepared by immunoSEQ multiplex PCR; TCRdb keeps only in-frame clonotypes and omits some of them. In the table there are 62,000 or so clones, about 86% of which are singletons. The sample is drawn from a study of blood T cell repertoires in COVID-19. The sample taken for sequencing was peripheral blood. The chain combines TRBV12-3 or TRBV12-4 with TRBJ1-1; D is perhaps TRBD1 (6 bases). This clonotype was obtained from an older woman with acute or convalescent COVID-19. The CDR3 region has the DNA TGTGCCAGCAGTTTGCAGGGGCTCACTGAAGCTTTCTTT. It codes for CASSLQGLTEAFF.